Below, 13 T cell receptor beta chains from the same sample are listed, as sequenced in a study of identical twins. MiXCR, run by TCRdb on the 5' RACE reads, gives a single entry per CDR3 protein. The sample has approximately 530,000 distinct CDR3 sequences, about 20% seen once. These sequences were also reported in another study, on yellow fever vaccine responses in identical twins.

Source material: CD4+ T cells sorted from blood. These receptors were obtained from a woman aged 18-29 years in good health.

This clonotype was counted a few times. The J gene is TRBJ2-7, the V gene TRBV28, with D possibly matching TRBD2 (5 bases). CDR3 length: 15 amino acids. Per germline, CDR1 MDHEN and CDR2 SYDVKM. Written as DNA, the CDR3 is TGTGCGCTGGGAGTTTGTCAACTCCACTCCTACGAGCAGTACTTC. Its translation: CALGVCQLHSYEQYF. Drawing the rest from reference TRBV28 and TRBJ2-7, the complete variable domain is DVKVTQSSRYLVKRTGEKVFLECVQDMDHENMFWYRQDPGLGLRLIYFSYDVKMKEKGDIPEGYSVSREKKERFSLILESASTNQTSMYLCALGVCQLHSYEQYFGPGTRLTVT.

This clonotype was seen a few times. V is TRBV20-1 and J is TRBJ2-7; no clear D. The V gene lost 3 bases and the J gene lost 0 bases, with 18 bases spanning the gap. This CDR3 spans 16 amino acids. From germline, CDR1 is DFQATT and CDR2 SNEGSKA (reference sequence). The CDR3 DNA is TGCAGTGCTAGTGTCTTTGGGCTGGCGAGCTCCTACGAGCAGTACTTC. Translation gives CSASVFGLASSYEQYF.

The chain recombines TRBV28 with TRBJ1-1; 8 bases line up with TRBD1. There are 15 residues in the CDR3. V trimming: 2 bases; J trimming: 4 bases; junction bases outside the gene matches: 6. Germline V gives CDR1 MDHEN, CDR2 SYDVKM. Written as DNA, the CDR3 is TGTGCCAGCAGTTTAGCCGACAGGGGTGGCACTGAAGCTTTCTTT. Protein product: CASSLADRGGTEAFF.

The J gene is TRBJ1-5, the V gene TRBV10-3, with D perhaps matching TRBD1 (5 bases). CDR3 size: 15 residues. Germline V lookup: CDR1 ENHRY, CDR2 SYGVKD. Trimming shortened V by 4 bases and J by 4 bases, and 14 bases separated the two germline ends. The CDR3 nucleotides read TGTGCCATCAGTGCCGGGGGGATCGGAAATCAGCCCCAGCATTTT. Residues: CAISAGGIGNQPQHF.

This clonotype was detected a few times. The rearrangement uses TRBV9 and TRBJ1-2; D perhaps matches TRBD1 (6 bases). The ends were cut back, 3 bases at V and 8 bases at J, with 17 bases in the middle. The CDR3 has 14 residues. Germline loops: CDR1 SGDLS, CDR2 YYNGEE. CDR3 nucleotide sequence: TGTGCCAGCAGCGCCTCACAGGGAAACTGGGGCTACACCTTC. Residues: CASSASQGNWGYTF.

In its sample, this clonotype was seen a few times. This chain links TRBV7-9 with TRBJ2-2; no clear D. The CDR3 has 12 residues. The germline gives CDR1 SEHNR, CDR2 FQNEAQ (reference sequence). Trimming cost V 5 bases and J 6 bases, with 7 bases left between them. The CDR3 sequence: CASSLTPGELFF. The CDR3 DNA reads as TGTGCCAGCAGCCTGACACCCGGGGAGCTGTTTTTT.

The genes are TRBV11-2 and TRBJ2-6, with TRBD1 matching over 8 bases. J was trimmed by 2 bases and V by 6 bases; bases with no gene match: 15. The CDR3 length is 19 residues. From germline, CDR1 is SGHAT and CDR2 FQNNGV. Here the CDR3 DNA reads TGTGCCAGCAGACGACAGGGGAGCGGATTAGTAACTGGGGCCAACGTCCTGACTTTC. Protein sequence: CASRRQGSGLVTGANVLTF.

The genes are TRBV11-3 and TRBJ2-7; D gene unclear. V dropped 2 bases and J dropped 5 bases, with 7 bases sitting between them. Germline V gene lookup returns CDR1 SGHNT and CDR2 YENEEA. This CDR3 contains 12 residues. CDR3 amino acids: CASSLSSHEQYF. CDR3 in DNA: TGTGCCAGCAGCTTATCCAGCCACGAGCAGTACTTC. The full variable domain, completed using reference TRBV11-3 and TRBJ2-7, is EAGVVQSPRYKIIEKKQPVAFWCNPISGHNTLYWYLQNLGQGPELLIRYENEEAVDDSQLPKDRFSAERLKGVDSTLKIQPAELGDSAVYLCASSLSSHEQYFGPGTRLTVT.

The rearrangement links TRBV10-3 to TRBJ2-1; 9 bases align to TRBD2. Germline V lookup: CDR1 ENHRY, CDR2 SYGVKD. CDR3 size: 13 residues. V lost 6 bases, J lost 12 bases, and 9 bases stayed unmatched. CDR3 bases: TGTGCCATCAGGGGGACTAGCTTCGGAACGCAGTTCTTC. This gives the protein CAIRGTSFGTQFF.

The table lists this clonotype with a few counts. The chain joins TRBV20-1 to TRBJ1-6; TRBD1 is a possible D gene (6 bases). CDR1 and CDR2 from the germline V gene are DFQATT and SNEGSKA (reference sequence). V lost 0 bases to trimming and J lost 7 bases, with 16 bases between them. The CDR3 consists of 16 residues. The CDR3 protein is CSARELGRTDNSPLHF. The CDR3 DNA reads TGCAGTGCTAGAGAGCTCGGAAGGACAGACAATTCACCCCTCCACTTT.

This clonotype was recorded a few times. The chain links TRBV7-2 to TRBJ1-1; 7 nucleotides match TRBD1. Trimming cost V 1 base and J 5 bases; bases outside gene matches: 10. The CDR3 runs 16 residues. Germline CDR1 SGHTA, CDR2 FQGNSA. The CDR3 spells CASSLGPRQGRTEAFF. CDR3 DNA: TGTGCCAGCAGCTTAGGCCCAAGACAGGGTCGGACTGAAGCTTTCTTT.

V usage is TRBV20-1 and J usage is TRBJ2-7; 8 bases line up with TRBD2. V was pared by 2 bases and J by 5 bases, with 11 bases of the junction left unmatched. Germline V gene lookup returns CDR1 DFQATT and CDR2 SNEGSKA (reference sequence). The CDR3 spans 15 residues. CDR3 nucleotides: TGCAGTGCTAGACCCCTCTCAGCGGGAGTGAACGAGCAGTACTTC. As protein: CSARPLSAGVNEQYF.

V and J are TRBV6-2 or TRBV6-3 and TRBJ2-1, with 10 bases aligning to TRBD1. V gave up 4 bases and J gave up 7 bases; unmatched junction bases: 7. This CDR3 spans 15 amino acids. The V gene's germline CDR1 is MNHEY and CDR2 SVGEGT. CDR3 amino acids: CASSLGTGAANEQFF. The CDR3 nucleotides are TGTGCCAGCAGTTTAGGGACAGGGGCGGCGAATGAGCAGTTCTTC.